One sample yielded the 14 T cell receptor beta chains listed below, sequenced in a study of shared clonotypes between healthy human individuals. The repertoire was sequenced with immunoSEQ multiplex PCR; TCRdb's copy has only in-frame clones and lacks some. This sample yields 600,000 to 750,000 clones, of which roughly 78% are seen a single time; about 2% belongs to the top ten. Sequencing input: memory CD4+ T cells sorted from blood. The subset denotes: CD45RA-negative fraction. The source of these receptors is a woman in her twenties or thirties in good health.

Concerning this clone: Sequence at one end of the junction differs from germline and may be a read error. The V call is TRBV11-2, the J call TRBJ1-3; D perhaps matches TRBD1 (5 bases). The germline gives CDR1 SGHAT, CDR2 FQNNGV. This CDR3 is built from 17 residues. This CDR3 is CASSLETALFSGNTIYF. The CDR3 coding sequence is TGTGCCAGCAGCCTAGAGACAGCCTTGTTCTCTGGAAACACCATATATTTT.

This clone was recorded only once. The rearrangement joins TRBV9 to TRBJ1-2, with 7 bases identical to TRBD1. The CDR3 runs to 15 residues. Trimming at V came to 4 bases and at J to 4 bases, leaving 10 bases not matched to a gene. CDR1 SGDLS and CDR2 YYNGEE come from the germline V gene. The CDR3 region is CASSSPGRGVYGYTF. In DNA, the CDR3 is TGTGCCAGCAGCTCACCTGGCAGGGGGGTCTATGGCTACACCTTC.

Regarding this clone: The sample has other DNA sequences that encode this CDR3 too. The chain joins TRBV29-1 to TRBJ2-3, with D unclear. Trimming took off 5 bases at V and 1 base at J, with 10 bases between the two ends. Looked up from germline, CDR1 is SQVTM and CDR2 is ANQGSEA. This CDR3 is built from 13 residues. CDR3 region: CSVSGPGTDTQYF. CDR3 in DNA: TGCAGCGTTTCAGGACCCGGCACAGATACGCAGTATTTT.

The CDR3 sequence is CASSFEGAYYEQYF. CDR3 DNA: TGTGCCAGCAGTTTTGAGGGGGCCTATTACGAGCAGTACTTC. The chain employs TRBV28 and TRBJ2-7, with 7 bases that match TRBD1. J lost 4 bases, V lost 3 bases, and 6 bases had no gene match. The CDR3 runs to 14 residues. Germline loops: CDR1 MDHEN, CDR2 SYDVKM. The variable domain in full, with the rest retrieved from reference TRBV28 and TRBJ2-7, is DVKVTQSSRYLVKRTGEKVFLECVQDMDHENMFWYRQDPGLGLRLIYFSYDVKMKEKGDIPEGYSVSREKKERFSLILESASTNQTSMYLCASSFEGAYYEQYFGPGTRLTVT.

The rearrangement uses TRBV2 and TRBJ1-1, with 8 bases identical to TRBD1. Unmatched junction bases numbered 4, after V lost 2 bases and J lost 5 bases. CDR1 is SNHLY and CDR2 is FYNNEI in the germline V gene. The CDR3 sequence is 14 residues long. In DNA, the CDR3 is TGTGCCAGCAGTGAAAGTGGACAGGGTACTGAAGCTTTCTTT. As protein: CASSESGQGTEAFF.

The chain combines TRBV5-4 with TRBJ1-6; maybe TRBD1 (5 bases). The CDR3 has 14 amino acids. The V and J ends lost 4 bases and 5 bases respectively, with 10 bases between them. CDR1 and CDR2 from the germline V gene are SGHNT and YYREEE (reference sequence). The DNA for the CDR3 is TGTGCCAGCAGCGTGGACAATAATAATTCACCCCTCCACTTT. Its translation is CASSVDNNNSPLHF. Full variable domain (missing parts from reference TRBV5-4 and TRBJ1-6): ETGVTQSPTHLIKTRGQQVTLRCSSQSGHNTVSWYQQALGQGPQFIFQYYREEENGRGNFPPRFSGLQFPNYSSELNVNALELDDSALYLCASSVDNNNSPLHFGNGTRLTVT.

The chain uses TRBV7-9 and TRBJ2-5, with D tentatively TRBD1 (6 bases). The CDR3 extends over 15 amino acids. CDR1 is SEHNR and CDR2 is FQNEAQ in the germline V gene (reference sequence). Trimming pared 11 bases from V and 2 bases from J, leaving 21 bases between. CDR3 loop: CAYTRPGVPQETQYF. The CDR3 DNA follows: TGTGCCTACACGCGGCCAGGGGTTCCTCAAGAGACCCAGTACTTC.

The chain carries TRBV5-1 and TRBJ2-7; 7 nucleotides agree with TRBD2. The CDR3 spans 14 residues. Unmatched junction bases numbered 6, after V lost 0 bases and J lost 6 bases. Germline-derived CDR1 and CDR2 are SGHRS and YFSETQ. The CDR3: CASSLVAGALEQYF. The CDR3 bases are TGCGCCAGCAGCTTGGTAGCGGGCGCGCTCGAGCAGTACTTC.

The chain has TRBV27 and TRBJ2-1; D gene uncertain. The CDR3 covers 16 residues. The germline V gene has CDR1 MNHEY and CDR2 SMNVEV (reference sequence). V was trimmed by 1 base and J by 0 bases, leaving 10 bases between them. CDR3 in DNA: TGTGCCAGCAGTTTATTCTTGCGGAGCTCCTACAATGAGCAGTTCTTC. Translation gives CASSLFLRSSYNEQFF.

This clone has a single count. This rearrangement joins TRBV5-1 to TRBJ2-3; the D gene is possibly TRBD1 (5 bases). The CDR3 is 16 amino acids. Germline assignment: CDR1 SGHRS and CDR2 YFSETQ. Trimming took 0 bases from V and 2 from J, leaving 13 bases between them. Here the CDR3 reads CASSLAQGGITDTQYF. The CDR3 DNA sequence: TGCGCCAGCAGCTTGGCCCAGGGCGGCATCACAGATACGCAGTATTTT.

V and J are TRBV15 and TRBJ1-5; no clear D. The germline gives CDR1 LNHNV, CDR2 YYDKDF (reference sequence). Trimming stripped 7 bases from V and 1 base from J, with 8 bases between. The CDR3 length is 13 residues. The DNA for the CDR3 is TGTGCCACCACGGGGTCGAGCAATCAGCCCCAGCATTTT. Its translation: CATTGSSNQPQHF.

About this clone itself: Other nucleotide sequences from this sample produce the same CDR3. The gene calls are TRBV29-1 and TRBJ1-3, with a weak D call TRBD1 (6 bases). This CDR3 is built from 14 residues. Trimming cost V 4 bases and J 0 bases, with 10 bases left between them. The germline V gene encodes CDR1 SQVTM and CDR2 ANQGSEA. The CDR3 reads CSVGTQGSGNTIYF. The CDR3 coding sequence is TGCAGCGTTGGCACACAGGGCTCTGGAAACACCATATATTTT.

The CDR3 region has the DNA TGTGCCAGCAGTCCGGGGGAATCAGAGACCCAGTACTTC. Translation: CASSPGESETQYF. This chain joins TRBV7-7 and TRBJ2-5, with TRBD2 as a possible D gene (6 bases). The CDR3 is 13 amino acids. Between the trimmed V and J ends, which lost 6 bases and 4 bases, there was a span of 12 bases. Germline CDR1 and CDR2: SSHAT and FNYEAQ (reference sequence).

This clone was recorded once. This chain uses TRBV5-1 with TRBJ2-3; 12 nucleotides agree with TRBD1. Looked up from germline, CDR1 is SGHRS and CDR2 is YFSETQ. V lost 4 bases and J lost 0; bases outside the gene matches: 3. The CDR3 totals 16 residues. CDR3 sequence: CASSQGQGASTDTQYF. The DNA for the CDR3 is TGCGCCAGCAGCCAGGGACAGGGGGCGAGCACAGATACGCAGTATTTT.